These 30 T cell receptor beta chains were sequenced from one sample in a study of CD8+ T cells in alopecia areata. Extraction and reverse transcription of RNA yielded cDNA as the sequencing template. Profiling relied on immunoSEQ multiplex PCR, and the TCRdb table lists in-frame clones only, not all of them. Here the sample spans some 150,000 clones, around half being singletons. Material: CD8+ T cells sorted from blood, obtained at week 0. These receptors originate from a human donor with alopecia areata.

This rearrangement joins TRBV27 to TRBJ1-2; D gene uncertain. Germline V CDR1 and CDR2: MNHEY, SMNVEV (reference sequence). With 2 bases removed from V and 8 bases from J, the gap between germline ends came to 12 bases. This CDR3 has 13 amino acids. The CDR3 region is CASSLGDKYGYTF. The CDR3 DNA is TGTGCCAGCAGTTTAGGTGACAAGTACGGCTACACCTTC.

This chain joins TRBV2 and TRBJ2-3, with D unresolved. CDR1 and CDR2 (germline): SNHLY, FYNNEI. The V and J ends lost 10 bases and 0 bases respectively, with 8 bases between them. This CDR3 region has 12 residues. The CDR3 protein is CATVASTDTQYF. CDR3 DNA: TGTGCCACCGTAGCTAGCACAGATACGCAGTATTTT.

This clone occurred a few times. The V and J genes are TRBV14 and TRBJ2-7, with unresolved D. In germline, CDR1 is SGHDN, CDR2 FVKESK. V was shortened by 1 base and J by 2 bases, with 3 bases between the two germline ends. This CDR3 region has 12 residues. The chain's CDR3 is CASSQAPYEQYF. CDR3 DNA: TGTGCCAGCAGCCAAGCCCCCTACGAGCAGTACTTC.

The genes are TRBV27 and TRBJ2-7, with D possibly matching TRBD1 (5 bases). The V end was cut by 6 bases, the J end by 2 bases, with 11 bases between. This CDR3 has 13 residues. Germline CDR1 and CDR2: MNHEY and SMNVEV (reference sequence). CDR3 sequence (DNA): TGTGCCAGCAGCACAGGTCCTACCTACGAGCAGTACTTC. Translated, it gives CASSTGPTYEQYF.

This chain links TRBV29-1 with TRBJ1-2, with a possible D match to TRBD1 (5 bases). The CDR3 consists of 15 residues. V lost 0 bases to trimming and J lost 6 bases, with 17 bases between them. From germline, CDR1 is SQVTM and CDR2 ANQGSEA. The chain's CDR3 is CSVEEAKTAGDGYTF. CDR3 sequence (DNA): TGCAGCGTTGAAGAGGCCAAGACAGCAGGAGATGGCTACACCTTC.

This clone was observed a handful of times. The chain uses TRBV7-9 and TRBJ1-1, with D possibly being TRBD1 (5 bases). CDR1 and CDR2 from the germline V gene are SEHNR and FQNEAQ (reference sequence). CDR3 length equals 13 residues. V gave up 5 bases and J gave up 1 base, with 8 bases separating them. The CDR3 coding sequence is TGTGCCAGCAGCCCGGGGGGGAACACTGAAGCTTTCTTT. This translates into CASSPGGNTEAFF.

The gene calls are TRBV7-9 and TRBJ1-5, with 10 bases identical to TRBD1. CDR1 SEHNR and CDR2 FQNEAQ come from the germline V gene (reference sequence). CDR3 length: 15 amino acids. J lost 7 bases, V lost 3 bases, and 6 bases had no gene match. The CDR3 loop reads CASSFSDRGNQPQHF. For the CDR3, the DNA is TGTGCCAGCAGCTTTTCGGACAGGGGGAACCAGCCCCAGCATTTT.

This clone has just a few counts. The chain has TRBV5-1 and TRBJ1-1, with D possibly matching TRBD1 (5 bases). Germline V gene lookup returns CDR1 SGHRS and CDR2 YFSETQ. CDR3 length: 12 residues. With 4 bases removed from V and 7 bases from J, the gap between germline ends came to 11 bases. The DNA of the CDR3 is TGCGCCAGCAGCCTCGACAGTGTTGAAGCTTTCTTT. This translates into CASSLDSVEAFF.

The chain is built from TRBV29-1 and TRBJ1-2; D is perhaps TRBD1 (5 bases). V dropped 0 bases and J dropped 0 bases, with 11 bases sitting between them. CDR3 length: 15 residues. Germline assignment: CDR1 SQVTM and CDR2 ANQGSEA. For the CDR3, the DNA is TGCAGCGTTGAAGACGAGACAGAGACTAACTATGGCTACACCTTC. Protein sequence: CSVEDETETNYGYTF. Full variable domain (missing parts from reference TRBV29-1 and TRBJ1-2): SAVISQKPSRDICQRGTSLTIQCQVDSQVTMMFWYRQQPGQSLTLIATANQGSEATYESGFVIDKFPISRPNLTFSTLTVSNMSPEDSSIYLCSVEDETETNYGYTFGSGTRLTVV.

The rearrangement uses TRBV29-1 and TRBJ2-2; D is unclear. Germline lookup yields CDR1 SQVTM and CDR2 ANQGSEA. Trimming stripped 4 bases from V and 0 bases from J, with 12 bases between. The CDR3 is 15 residues long. In DNA form, the CDR3 reads TGCAGCGTTGTTCCCCTTGATGCGAACACCGGGGAGCTGTTTTTT. This encodes CSVVPLDANTGELFF.

The V and J genes are TRBV9 and TRBJ1-3; TRBD1 is a possible D gene (5 bases). V lost 0 bases, J lost 1 base, and 5 bases lay in between. This CDR3 contains 14 residues. Germline assignment: CDR1 SGDLS and CDR2 YYNGEE. CDR3: CASSVAGSGNTIYF. CDR3 bases: TGTGCCAGCAGCGTAGCAGGGTCTGGAAACACCATATATTTT.

This clone was seen a few times. The rearrangement uses TRBV27 and TRBJ2-7, with D uncertain. Germline lookup yields CDR1 MNHEY and CDR2 SMNVEV (reference sequence). With 0 bases removed from V and 0 bases from J, the gap between germline ends came to 12 bases. The CDR3 spans 16 residues. The CDR3 DNA reads TGTGCCAGCAGTTTATCCCTTCCGGGCAACTCCTACGAGCAGTACTTC. This translates into CASSLSLPGNSYEQYF.

The rearrangement joins TRBV7-2 to TRBJ2-3; TRBD2 aligns across 9 bases. Germline loops: CDR1 SGHTA, CDR2 FQGNSA. This CDR3 comprises 19 residues. The ends lost 5 bases at V and 5 bases at J; junction bases unmatched: 20. The DNA for the CDR3 is TGTGCCAGCAGCCACTACCCCTCGGGTAGCGGGGGTTTTGGAGATACGCAGTATTTT. Translated: CASSHYPSGSGGFGDTQYF.

There are a few counts of this clone. The V and J genes are TRBV9 and TRBJ2-1; 9 bases match TRBD2. The CDR3 has 16 residues. CDR1 and CDR2 (germline): SGDLS, YYNGEE. Germline trimming cut 4 bases from V and 8 bases from J; bases unmatched to any gene: 13. The CDR3, as DNA: TGTGCCAGCAGCCCCCGACGAGGCGGGGGGGCAGATGAGCAGTTCTTC. Translated: CASSPRRGGGADEQFF.

Points on this clone: No conserved phenylalanine or tryptophan ends this CDR3, so it is likely a read error. The rearrangement uses TRBV2 and TRBJ2-3; 9 bases are shared with TRBD2. Germline V gene data show CDR1 as SNHLY and CDR2 as FYNNEI. The CDR3 consists of 15 residues. The ends lost 5 bases at V and 1 base at J; junction bases unmatched: 4. CDR3 in DNA: TGTGCCAGCAGTCCTAGCGGGGTGGGCACAGATACGCAGTATTCT. Its translation is CASSPSGVGTDTQYS.

CDR3 protein: CAWNDGDNEQFF. The CDR3 region has the DNA TGTGCCTGGAACGATGGAGACAATGAGCAGTTCTTC. This sequence joins TRBV30 and TRBJ2-1; D is undetermined. CDR1 is GTSNPN, CDR2 SVGIG, per germline (reference sequence). CDR3 size: 12 residues. V lost 4 bases, J lost 5 bases, and 9 bases lay in between.

This clone occurred a few times. V and J are TRBV18 and TRBJ2-5; D might be TRBD2 (5 bases). The CDR3 runs to 16 residues. The germline V gene encodes CDR1 KGHSH and CDR2 LQKENI. V was trimmed by 3 bases and J by 1 base, leaving 15 bases between them. This chain's CDR3 is CASSPNELEFQETQYF. The CDR3 DNA reads TGTGCCAGCTCACCGAACGAACTAGAGTTCCAAGAGACCCAGTACTTC. The full variable domain, with the rest looked up from reference TRBV18 and TRBJ2-5, is NAGVMQNPRHLVRRRGQEARLRCSPMKGHSHVYWYRQLPEEGLKFMVYLQKENIIDESGMPKERFSAEFPKEGPSILRIQQVVRGDSAAYFCASSPNELEFQETQYFGPGTRLLVL.

This clone has more than one count but fewer than ten. V and J are TRBV2 and TRBJ2-1, with 13 bases identical to TRBD2. Germline CDR1 reads SNHLY; CDR2 reads FYNNEI. The CDR3 length is 18 residues. V lost 0 bases to trimming and J lost 4 bases; unmatched junction nucleotides: 6. This CDR3 reads CASSEALRLAGGYNEQFF. CDR3 bases: TGTGCCAGCAGTGAAGCGCTTCGACTAGCGGGGGGTTACAATGAGCAGTTCTTC.

The chain has TRBV9 and TRBJ1-6; no firm D call. V gave up 3 bases and J gave up 1 base, with 8 bases separating them. This CDR3 has 15 residues. Per germline, CDR1 SGDLS and CDR2 YYNGEE. The CDR3 region is CASSASGSYNSPLHF. The CDR3, as DNA: TGTGCCAGCAGCGCGAGTGGATCCTATAATTCACCCCTCCACTTT. Using reference TRBV9 and TRBJ1-6 for the parts outside the CDR3, the full variable domain is DSGVTQTPKHLITATGQRVTLRCSPRSGDLSVYWYQQSLDQGLQFLIQYYNGEERAKGNILERFSAQQFPDLHSELNLSSLELGDSALYFCASSASGSYNSPLHFGNGTRLTVT.

The V call is TRBV30, the J call TRBJ1-1, with a tentative D call TRBD1 (6 bases). Germline CDR1 and CDR2: GTSNPN and SVGIG (reference sequence). The CDR3 is made up of 12 amino acids. V was pared by 5 bases and J by 1 base, with 8 bases between. This CDR3 reads CAWETGNTEAFF. DNA for the CDR3: TGTGCCTGGGAGACAGGGAACACTGAAGCTTTCTTT.

The chain uses TRBV23-1 and TRBJ2-2; D possibly corresponds to TRBD2 (5 bases). TRBV23-1 is filed as an ORF, its function uncertain. Trimming removed 9 bases at V and 4 bases at J, with 12 bases between. The CDR3 runs 13 residues. CDR3 sequence: CARREPTTGELFF. The DNA of the CDR3 is TGCGCCAGGAGGGAGCCTACCACCGGGGAGCTGTTTTTT.

The V gene is TRBV30, the J gene TRBJ1-3, with D possibly matching TRBD1 (6 bases). Per the germline V gene, CDR1 is GTSNPN and CDR2 is SVGIG (reference sequence). V was shortened by 0 bases and J by 1 base, with 7 bases between the two germline ends. The CDR3 is 14 amino acids. The CDR3 here is CAWSVGGSGNTIYF. The CDR3 coding sequence is TGTGCCTGGAGTGTAGGGGGATCTGGAAACACCATATATTTT.

CDR3 amino acids: CASSQDDTNTEAFF. The CDR3 nucleotides are TGTGCCAGCAGCCAAGACGACACGAACACTGAAGCTTTCTTT. The chain recombines TRBV4-2 with TRBJ1-1; D gene ambiguous. The CDR3 has 14 residues. The ends were cut back, 0 bases at V and 1 base at J, with 6 bases in the middle. Germline V lookup: CDR1 LGHNA, CDR2 YNFKEQ.

This clone came up once. The chain is built from TRBV27 and TRBJ1-6, with 7 bases identical to TRBD1. Germline CDR1 reads MNHEY; CDR2 reads SMNVEV (reference sequence). This CDR3 spans 13 amino acids. V gave up 7 bases and J gave up 10 bases; unmatched junction bases: 7. The CDR3 reads CASKARGTSPLHF. CDR3 DNA sequence: TGTGCCAGCAAAGCCAGGGGGACCTCACCCCTCCACTTT.

This rearrangement joins TRBV10-2 to TRBJ2-5; 9 nucleotides align to TRBD2. The J segment lost 5 bases and the V segment lost 7 bases, leaving 5 bases of the junction unmatched. The CDR3 sequence is 13 residues long. Germline V gene lookup returns CDR1 WSHSY and CDR2 SAAADI. The CDR3 coding sequence is TGCGCCAGCAATAGCGGGGGAGGGGAGACCCAGTACTTC. Translation gives CASNSGGGETQYF.

There are a few counts of this clone. The chain joins TRBV6-5 to TRBJ1-1, with no clear D. The CDR3 length is 13 residues. CDR1 and CDR2 (germline): MNHEY, SVGAGI. Between the trimmed V and J ends, which lost 8 bases and 5 bases, there was a span of 15 bases. DNA for the CDR3: TGTGCCAGCCTGGGTCTACTTGGGACTGAAGCTTTCTTT. This sequence encodes CASLGLLGTEAFF.

The rearrangement uses TRBV27 and TRBJ2-7, with 7 bases that match TRBD1. The germline gives CDR1 MNHEY, CDR2 SMNVEV (reference sequence). The junction had 10 bases not matched to a gene; V was cut back by 4 bases and J by 7 bases. This CDR3 contains 14 residues. CDR3 loop: CASSSGQSTLEQYF. Written as DNA, the CDR3 is TGTGCCAGCAGTTCGGGACAGAGTACTTTGGAGCAGTACTTC.

This clone was seen only a few times. This chain uses TRBV19 with TRBJ2-7; 10 positions agree with TRBD1. CDR1 is LNHDA and CDR2 is SQIVND in the germline V gene (reference sequence). After removal of 7 bases from V and 3 bases from J, the junction contained 3 bases not matched to a gene. This CDR3 has 13 amino acids. CDR3 region: CASTGTGDYEQYF. Written as DNA, the CDR3 is TGTGCCAGTACCGGGACAGGGGACTACGAGCAGTACTTC.

This clone was recorded a few times. V gene TRBV7-9 combines with J gene TRBJ1-1; 8 bases map to TRBD1. This CDR3 has 15 residues. Germline loops: CDR1 SEHNR, CDR2 FQNEAQ (reference sequence). Trimming took 5 bases from V and 0 from J; bases not matched to a gene: 5. CDR3: CASSPGQGLNTEAFF. CDR3 coding DNA: TGTGCCAGCAGCCCCGGACAGGGTTTGAACACTGAAGCTTTCTTT.

The chain uses TRBV4-3 and TRBJ2-1, with a tentative D call TRBD2 (7 bases). The CDR3 is 14 amino acids. Germline V gene sequence: CDR1 LGHNA, CDR2 YSLEER. Between the trimmed V and J ends, which lost 0 bases and 6 bases, there was a span of 9 bases. This chain's CDR3 is CASSQDGGANEQFF. The CDR3 DNA reads as TGCGCCAGCAGCCAAGATGGGGGGGCCAATGAGCAGTTCTTC.